The 31 T cell receptor beta chains reported below all come from one sample, sequenced in a study of cytomegalovirus exposure and HLA in healthy donors. Assay used: immunoSEQ multiplex PCR; TCRdb lists only in-frame clones, some missing. The table lists about 190,000 clones, around 82% of them singletons. The material sequenced was PBMCs. The receptors come from a woman under 30 in good health and CMV-seropositive.

V usage is TRBV12-5 and J usage is TRBJ1-1; D not certain. V was trimmed by 5 bases and J by 1 base, leaving 14 bases between them. Looked up from germline, CDR1 is LGHNT and CDR2 is FRNRAP. This CDR3 region has 15 residues. The CDR3 coding sequence is TGTGCTAGTGGTCCCTACTCCCCGGGGAACACTGAAGCTTTCTTT. This sequence encodes CASGPYSPGNTEAFF. Drawing the rest from reference TRBV12-5 and TRBJ1-1, the complete variable domain is DARVTQTPRHKVTEMGQEVTMRCQPILGHNTVFWYRQTMMQGLELLAYFRNRAPLDDSGMPKDRFSAEMPDATLATLKIQPSEPRDSAVYFCASGPYSPGNTEAFFGQGTRLTVV.

This clone was recorded once. The chain employs TRBV5-1 and TRBJ2-1; the D gene is possibly TRBD1 (6 bases). The CDR3 extends over 14 amino acids. Trimming left V 1 base short and J 6 bases short, with 11 bases between. Per the germline V gene, CDR1 is SGHRS and CDR2 is YFSETQ. CDR3 in amino acids: CASSLWQGINEQFF. The CDR3 nucleotides read TGCGCCAGCAGCTTGTGGCAGGGGATCAATGAGCAGTTCTTC.

This clone was observed once. The chain links TRBV15 to TRBJ2-5; maybe TRBD1 (6 bases). Germline-derived CDR1 and CDR2 are LNHNV and YYDKDF (reference sequence). This CDR3 has 16 amino acids. V lost 0 bases and J lost 2, with 13 bases in between. DNA for the CDR3: TGTGCCACCAGCAGAGACGGGACACCCGGGCAAGAGACCCAGTACTTC. Amino acids: CATSRDGTPGQETQYF. The whole variable domain, filled in from reference TRBV15 and TRBJ2-5, reads DAMVIQNPRYQVTQFGKPVTLSCSQTLNHNVMYWYQQKSSQAPKLLFHYYDKDFNNEADTPDNFQSRRPNTSFCFLDIRSPGLGDTAMYLCATSRDGTPGQETQYFGPGTRLLVL.

V is TRBV25-1 and J is TRBJ2-3; D is possibly TRBD1 (6 bases). Germline V gene data show CDR1 as MGHDK and CDR2 as SYGVNS. The germline V and J ends were trimmed by 0 bases and 14 bases, with 21 bases remaining between them. This CDR3 is 15 amino acids long. The CDR3 DNA reads as TGTGCCAGCAGTGAATATAGAGGACAGCCCGTAAGTGTGTATTTT. Its translation is CASSEYRGQPVSVYF.

This clone appeared a single time. This chain links TRBV19 with TRBJ1-1, with D uncertain. Trimming pared 9 bases from V and 0 bases from J, leaving 17 bases between. This CDR3 has 15 residues. CDR1 LNHDA and CDR2 SQIVND come from the germline V gene (reference sequence). The CDR3 sequence: CASQGSGGLNTEAFF. CDR3 bases: TGTGCCAGCCAAGGGTCCGGAGGTCTGAACACTGAAGCTTTCTTT.

A single count supports this clone. The chain links TRBV2 to TRBJ2-1; D might be TRBD2 (7 bases). Looked up from germline, CDR1 is SNHLY and CDR2 is FYNNEI. Trimming left V 7 bases short and J 5 bases short, with 15 bases between. The CDR3 runs 14 residues. The CDR3 region is CASTTRGGNNEQFF. CDR3 in DNA: TGTGCCAGCACTACAAGGGGGGGGAACAATGAGCAGTTCTTC.

The chain recombines TRBV7-3 with TRBJ2-7, with TRBD2 matching over 10 bases. The junction had 7 bases not matched to a gene; V was cut back by 4 bases and J by 4 bases. This CDR3 contains 15 residues. CDR1 is SGHTA, CDR2 FQGTGA, per germline. The DNA of the CDR3 is TGTGCCAGCAGCTCGACCAGCGGGGGGGCGTACGAGCAGTACTTC. Its protein is CASSSTSGGAYEQYF.

This chain connects TRBV7-8 to TRBJ1-3; D is perhaps TRBD1 (5 bases). V lost 5 bases to trimming and J lost 0 bases, with 14 bases between them. The CDR3 loop spans 16 amino acids. Germline V gene lookup returns CDR1 SGHVS and CDR2 FQNEAQ. The CDR3 sequence is CASSLSAGDSGNTIYF. The CDR3 DNA sequence: TGTGCCAGCAGCCTTAGCGCGGGGGACTCTGGAAACACCATATATTTT.

The DNA for the CDR3 is TGTGCCAGCAGTTACTCTACTGGAAACACCATATATTTT. It specifies CASSYSTGNTIYF. The chain combines TRBV6-5 with TRBJ1-3; D unclear. This CDR3 has 13 amino acids. CDR1 and CDR2 (germline): MNHEY, SVGAGI. Trimming removed 0 bases from V and 2 bases from J, with 2 bases in between.

This chain connects TRBV19 to TRBJ1-2, with D hard to call. The CDR3 is 13 residues long. CDR1 is LNHDA and CDR2 is SQIVND in the germline V gene (reference sequence). With 3 bases removed from V and 6 bases from J, the gap between germline ends came to 11 bases. This chain's CDR3 is CASSIGAEDGYTF. Written as DNA, the CDR3 is TGTGCCAGTAGTATTGGCGCTGAGGATGGCTACACCTTC.

This clone appeared once. The chain employs TRBV19 and TRBJ2-5; possible D gene TRBD1, 5 bases. Trimming stripped 4 bases from V and 5 bases from J, with 11 bases between. The CDR3 sequence is 13 residues long. CDR1 is LNHDA and CDR2 is SQIVND in the germline V gene (reference sequence). The CDR3 DNA follows: TGTGCCAGTAGTAGCCCTAAGGGGGAGACCCAGTACTTC. Encoded protein: CASSSPKGETQYF.

This rearrangement joins TRBV29-1 to TRBJ1-2; D is undetermined. The CDR3 is made up of 13 amino acids. In germline, CDR1 is SQVTM, CDR2 ANQGSEA. The germline V and J ends were trimmed by 0 bases and 3 bases, with 8 bases remaining between them. CDR3 sequence: CSVEEVGDYGYTF. CDR3 bases: TGCAGCGTTGAAGAGGTCGGAGACTATGGCTACACCTTC.

The chain links TRBV11-2 to TRBJ1-6, with a possible D match to TRBD1 (6 bases). Trimming pared 5 bases from V and 9 bases from J, leaving 20 bases between. Germline V gives CDR1 SGHAT, CDR2 FQNNGV. The CDR3 length is 16 residues. The CDR3 is CASSRGGTAVGSPLHF. The DNA of the CDR3 is TGTGCCAGCAGCCGAGGGGGAACGGCTGTAGGTTCACCCCTCCACTTT.

The chain carries TRBV7-2 and TRBJ2-1; 7 nucleotides line up with TRBD1. V shed 4 bases, J shed 4 bases, and the junction held 1 base outside the gene matches. The CDR3 spans 13 residues. Per the germline V gene, CDR1 is SGHTA and CDR2 is FQGNSA. As DNA, the CDR3 is TGTGCCAGCAGCTCGGACAGGTACAATGAGCAGTTCTTC. Translating gives CASSSDRYNEQFF. The full variable domain, rest sourced from reference TRBV7-2 and TRBJ2-1, is GAGVSQSPSNKVTEKGKDVELRCDPISGHTALYWYRQSLGQGLEFLIYFQGNSAPDKSGLPSDRFSAERTGGSVSTLTIQRTQQEDSAVYLCASSSDRYNEQFFGPGTRLTVL.

The gene calls are TRBV5-4 and TRBJ1-6, with D possibly matching TRBD1 (5 bases). CDR1 and CDR2 (germline): SGHNT, YYREEE (reference sequence). The CDR3 has 15 amino acids. The ends were cut back, 2 bases at V and 11 bases at J, with 17 bases in the middle. The CDR3 bases are TGTGCCAGCAGCTTAGACAGTCTAATAAGCACACCCCTCCACTTT. The encoded protein is CASSLDSLISTPLHF.

This chain links TRBV18 with TRBJ1-1; 8 nucleotides line up with TRBD1. V lost 8 bases to trimming and J lost 4 bases; unmatched junction nucleotides: 6. The CDR3 contains 13 residues. The germline V gene has CDR1 KGHSH and CDR2 LQKENI. This chain's CDR3 is CASKTGEGTEAFF. The CDR3 DNA follows: TGTGCCAGCAAGACAGGGGAGGGCACTGAAGCTTTCTTT.

This rearrangement joins TRBV5-4 to TRBJ1-3; TRBD1 agrees at 7 bases. The CDR3 has 17 amino acids. J lost 0 bases, V lost 5 bases, and 11 bases had no gene match. CDR1 is SGHNT and CDR2 is YYREEE in the germline V gene (reference sequence). CDR3 loop: CASSRQGVPLSGNTIYF. The CDR3 DNA reads TGTGCCAGCAGTCGGCAGGGGGTGCCTCTCTCTGGAAACACCATATATTTT.

This chain joins TRBV5-1 and TRBJ2-1; 7 positions agree with TRBD2. CDR1 SGHRS and CDR2 YFSETQ come from the germline V gene. This CDR3 comprises 15 residues. The J segment lost 5 bases and the V segment lost 6 bases, leaving 11 bases of the junction unmatched. Written as DNA, the CDR3 is TGCGCCAGCACCAGATCCGGGACTAATAACAATGAGCAGTTCTTC. Translating it yields CASTRSGTNNNEQFF.

This clone showed up just once. The V gene is TRBV4-3, the J gene TRBJ2-3, with 8 bases lining up with TRBD2. This CDR3 has 16 residues. Trimming cost V 4 bases and J 1 base; bases outside gene matches: 7. Per germline, CDR1 LGHNA and CDR2 YSLEER. CDR3 DNA sequence: TGCGCCAGCAGCCCTCGGGCACTAGCGGGCACAGATACGCAGTATTTT. Encoded protein: CASSPRALAGTDTQYF.

The V and J genes are TRBV5-1 and TRBJ2-3, with 9 bases aligning to TRBD2. Looked up from germline, CDR1 is SGHRS and CDR2 is YFSETQ. The CDR3 is 15 residues long. Trimming removed 4 bases from V and 1 base from J; junction bases left unmatched: 4. The CDR3 DNA is TGCGCCAGCAGCCTCCTAGCGGGGCGCACAGATACGCAGTATTTT. The encoded protein is CASSLLAGRTDTQYF.

The chain recombines TRBV6-1 with TRBJ2-2; 12 bases line up with TRBD1. Losses at the gene ends were 9 bases for V and 7 bases for J; bases not matched to a gene: 9. This CDR3 has 15 amino acids. Germline loops: CDR1 MNHNS, CDR2 SASEGT. The CDR3 sequence is CASTRDRGRGGELFF. For the CDR3, the DNA is TGTGCCAGTACCCGGGACAGGGGGCGGGGCGGGGAGCTGTTTTTT.

V usage is TRBV5-1 and J usage is TRBJ2-5; 10 bases agree with TRBD1. V lost 4 bases and J lost 6; bases outside the gene matches: 3. This CDR3 spans 13 amino acids. Germline CDR1 is SGHRS and CDR2 is YFSETQ. This chain's CDR3 is CASSPGQGKTQYF. CDR3 nucleotide sequence: TGCGCCAGCAGCCCGGGACAGGGGAAGACCCAGTACTTC.

Worth noting for this clone: Other DNA variants within this sample encode the same CDR3. V and J are TRBV6-4 and TRBJ2-1, with D perhaps matching TRBD2 (6 bases). The CDR3 has 15 amino acids. V gave up 0 bases and J gave up 1 base, with 7 bases separating them. The germline CDR1 and CDR2 sequences are MRHNA and SNTAGT. The CDR3 region is CASSDSAGSYNEQFF. DNA of the CDR3: TGTGCCAGCAGTGACTCTGCGGGATCCTACAATGAGCAGTTCTTC.

This chain uses TRBV5-1 with TRBJ1-1, with D maybe TRBD1 (6 bases). CDR1 is SGHRS and CDR2 is YFSETQ in the germline V gene. The CDR3 length is 13 residues. V lost 4 bases to trimming and J lost 10 bases, with 17 bases between them. The CDR3 bases are TGCGCCAGCAGCCCTGGGGGCGGACAGTCAGCTTTCTTT. As protein: CASSPGGGQSAFF.

The rearrangement links TRBV7-6 to TRBJ1-3; a possible D gene is TRBD1 (5 bases). The V gene's germline CDR1 is SGHVS and CDR2 FNYEAQ. The CDR3 is made up of 17 amino acids. With 2 bases removed from V and 0 bases from J, the gap between germline ends came to 14 bases. The CDR3 protein is CASSLYQGSLSGNTIYF. Written as DNA, the CDR3 is TGTGCCAGCAGCTTATACCAGGGATCTCTCTCTGGAAACACCATATATTTT.

The genes are TRBV5-5 and TRBJ1-1; D is unresolved. V lost 2 bases and J 1 base, leaving 12 bases between the germline ends. This CDR3 is 15 amino acids long. Germline CDR1 reads SGHKS; CDR2 reads YYEKEE (reference sequence). The CDR3 region is CASSLEVSRNTEAFF. CDR3 sequence (DNA): TGTGCCAGCAGCTTAGAGGTTTCCAGGAACACTGAAGCTTTCTTT.

This clone was counted many times. The chain recombines TRBV11-2 with TRBJ1-1, with D maybe TRBD1 (6 bases). The CDR3 contains 15 residues. V was cut by 5 bases and J by 1 base, with 14 bases left in between. Per the germline V gene, CDR1 is SGHAT and CDR2 is FQNNGV. The CDR3 spells CASSLVLGQNTEAFF. The DNA for the CDR3 is TGTGCCAGCAGCCTGGTATTGGGACAGAACACTGAAGCTTTCTTT.

The rearrangement links TRBV4-2 to TRBJ2-7, with 7 bases that match TRBD1. The CDR3 consists of 15 residues. The junction had 7 bases not matched to a gene; V was cut back by 2 bases and J by 3 bases. Germline-derived CDR1 and CDR2 are LGHNA and YNFKEQ. CDR3 sequence (DNA): TGTGCCAGCAGCCAAAGGGGGACAGACCACTACGAGCAGTACTTC. Amino acids: CASSQRGTDHYEQYF.

V gene TRBV10-3 combines with J gene TRBJ1-2; 7 bases are shared with TRBD1. CDR3 length: 12 residues. CDR1 and CDR2 from the germline V gene are ENHRY and SYGVKD. Trimming took 10 bases from V and 4 from J; bases not matched to a gene: 6. CDR3 DNA sequence: TGTGCCACCGAGGACAGGATCTATGGCTACACCTTC. Its protein product is CATEDRIYGYTF.

The rearrangement uses TRBV19 and TRBJ1-2; 9 nucleotides agree with TRBD1. The CDR3 length is 17 residues. V lost 4 bases to trimming and J lost 6 bases; unmatched junction nucleotides: 15. CDR1 is LNHDA and CDR2 is SQIVND in the germline V gene (reference sequence). The CDR3 loop is CASSTTGGAYQFHGYTF. CDR3 coding DNA: TGTGCCAGTAGTACTACAGGGGGCGCTTACCAGTTTCATGGCTACACCTTC.

This chain's CDR3 is CASSRGQTLNQETQYF. In nucleotides, the CDR3 is TGTGCCAGTAGCCGAGGACAGACACTAAACCAAGAGACCCAGTACTTC. The chain couples TRBV19 to TRBJ2-5; possibly TRBD1 for D (6 bases). With 6 bases removed from V and 0 bases from J, the gap between germline ends came to 17 bases. This CDR3 comprises 16 residues. CDR1 and CDR2 (germline): LNHDA, SQIVND (reference sequence).